Each of the 10 T cell receptor beta chains below was sequenced from the same sample in a study of Graves' ophthalmopathy and Graves' hyperthyroidism. Amplification from RNA transcripts yielded the TCR beta CDR3 regions. First-round RT-PCR with HTBI primers preceded a second-round multiplex PCR. TCRdb ran MiXCR on the multiplex PCR reads and lists one entry per CDR3 protein. This sample yields about 620,000 distinct CDR3 sequences, of which approximately 22% are seen a single time; more than 5.5% belongs to the top ten. Sequenced material: peripheral blood. These receptors came from a woman aged 18 to 35 with stable Graves' hyperthyroidism. Some clones in this sample may be carry-over from other donors' samples.

This clonotype was detected only a few times. CDR3 sequence reads: CASSFGIGQFYGYTF. The CDR3 DNA is TGTGCCAGCAGTTTCGGCATCGGACAGTTCTATGGCTACACCTTC. The J gene is TRBJ1-2, the V gene TRBV12-3 or TRBV12-4; a possible D gene is TRBD1 (6 bases). The CDR3 covers 15 residues. V was cut by 3 bases and J by 4 bases, with 15 bases left in between.

The genes are TRBV2 and TRBJ2-5, with 8 bases fitting TRBD2. Germline V gives CDR1 SNHLY, CDR2 FYNNEI. The CDR3 extends over 14 amino acids. The trim removed 7 bases at V and 4 bases at J, leaving 8 bases unmatched. The CDR3, as DNA: TGTGCCAGCACCGGGGGGGCGCCCGGAGAGACCCAGTACTTC. This codes for CASTGGAPGETQYF.

This clonotype was seen a handful of times. This chain connects TRBV6-1 to TRBJ1-6, with D unclear. CDR3 length: 17 residues. Germline CDR1 is MNHNS and CDR2 is SASEGT. With 4 bases removed from V and 0 bases from J, the gap between germline ends came to 13 bases. The CDR3 is CASSVPEGSSYNSPLHF. Here the CDR3 DNA reads TGTGCCAGCAGTGTGCCCGAAGGTAGCTCCTATAATTCACCCCTCCACTTT.

The sample holds many counts of this clonotype. This CDR3 is CASSFSGKGNSPLHF. CDR3 coding DNA: TGTGCCAGCAGTTTCTCGGGGAAAGGTAATTCACCCCTCCACTTT. This chain links TRBV12-3 or TRBV12-4 with TRBJ1-6; D is uncertain. The CDR3 runs to 15 residues. Trimming shortened V by 3 bases and J by 6 bases, and 12 bases separated the two germline ends.

The rearrangement joins TRBV6-1 to TRBJ1-2, with 12 positions matching TRBD1. V dropped 8 bases and J dropped 4; count of bases not matched to a gene: 5. Looked up from germline, CDR1 is MNHNS and CDR2 is SASEGT. The CDR3 length is 14 residues. DNA of the CDR3: TGTGCCAGCGGGACAGGGGGCGCGGTCTATGGCTACACCTTC. Encoded protein: CASGTGGAVYGYTF.

The chain combines TRBV27 with TRBJ2-5, with TRBD2 matching over 7 bases. V was clipped by 4 bases and J by 0 bases; unmatched bases: 11. This CDR3 is built from 17 residues. Germline values: CDR1 MNHEY, CDR2 SMNVEV (reference sequence). The CDR3 coding sequence is TGTGCCAGCAGTTGGAGGGGCGGGGGACCGTACCAAGAGACCCAGTACTTC. It codes for CASSWRGGGPYQETQYF.

This clonotype has ten or more counts. Here the CDR3 DNA reads TGTGCCAGCAGCGAGGGCGGATATTCACCCCTCCACTTT. Protein: CASSEGGYSPLHF. The chain joins TRBV7-2 to TRBJ1-6; D ambiguous. The germline V gene encodes CDR1 SGHTA and CDR2 FQGNSA. There are 13 residues in the CDR3. V lost 5 bases and J 8 bases, leaving 10 bases between the germline ends.

Many counts were recorded for this clonotype. This rearrangement joins TRBV12-3 or TRBV12-4 to TRBJ2-4, with D possibly being TRBD1 (6 bases). Trimming removed 5 bases at V and 1 base at J, with 27 bases between. The CDR3 is 20 residues long. The CDR3 reads CASSMYRDNKPRVAKNIQYF. The CDR3 DNA follows: TGTGCCAGCAGTATGTACAGGGACAATAAACCCCGGGTGGCCAAAAACATTCAGTACTTC.

V is TRBV11-2 and J is TRBJ2-7; D uncertain. The germline V gene encodes CDR1 SGHAT and CDR2 FQNNGV. The CDR3 runs 17 residues. Trimming left V 1 base short and J 1 base short, with 17 bases between. This CDR3 reads CASSLVSVTTSSYEQYF. The CDR3, as DNA: TGTGCCAGCAGCTTAGTGAGCGTCACTACGTCATCCTACGAGCAGTACTTC.

In its sample, this clonotype was seen many times. The V call is TRBV11-2, the J call TRBJ2-7; TRBD1 or TRBD2 may be the D gene (5 bases each). The CDR3 sequence is 18 residues long. V lost 6 bases and J 0 bases, leaving 24 bases between the germline ends. Germline-derived CDR1 and CDR2 are SGHAT and FQNNGV. The CDR3 nucleotides read TGTGCCAGCAGGCAATTATCTGGACCGGGACCGGCCTCCTACGAGCAGTACTTC. It codes for CASRQLSGPGPASYEQYF.